This entry describes one TCR beta chain. This sample was included in a study of blood T cell repertoires in COVID-19. Study-wide background: Whether acute or convalescent, the COVID-19 samples came from the United States, Italy and Spain. Nucleic acid was either cDNA or gDNA, and it came from T cells, B-cell-depleted T cells, or PBMCs.

Original handling: For nucleated cells, counts were estimated from reference gene primer amplification. TCRdb's table, derived via immunoSEQ multiplex PCR, lists solely in-frame clones and lacks some. Clonal size and the V and J genes are those of that table, whereas D and trimming came from the DNA. The data hold approximately 140,000 clones, with roughly 84% observed a single time. The length of the CDR3 is 12 residues. In germline, CDR1 is SGHNT, CDR2 YYREEE (reference sequence). V shed 4 bases, J shed 5 bases, and the junction held 3 bases outside the gene matches. Material: peripheral blood. This TCR came from a man in his 60s with acute or convalescent COVID-19. The rearrangement joins TRBV5-4 to TRBJ2-7; TRBD2 agrees at 7 bases. DNA for the CDR3: TGTGCCAGCAGCCGTGCGGGGGACGAGCAGTACTTC. Translation: CASSRAGDEQYF.